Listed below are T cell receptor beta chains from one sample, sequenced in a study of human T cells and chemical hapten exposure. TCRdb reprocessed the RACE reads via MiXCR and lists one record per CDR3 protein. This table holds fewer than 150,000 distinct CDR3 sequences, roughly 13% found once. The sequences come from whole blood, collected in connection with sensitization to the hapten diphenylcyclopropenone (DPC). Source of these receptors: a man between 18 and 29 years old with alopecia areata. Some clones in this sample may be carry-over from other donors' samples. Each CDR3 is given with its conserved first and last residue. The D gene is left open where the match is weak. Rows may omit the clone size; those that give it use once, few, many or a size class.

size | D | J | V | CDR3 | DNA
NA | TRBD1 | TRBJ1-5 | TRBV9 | CASSARDSHGPQHF | TGTGCCAGCAGCGCCCGGGACAGTCACGGGCCCCAGCATTTT
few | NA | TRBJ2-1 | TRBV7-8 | CASSPEALLVNEQFF | TGTGCCAGCAGCCCGGAGGCTTTGCTAGTGAATGAGCAGTTCTTC
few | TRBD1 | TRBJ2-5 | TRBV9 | CASSVGQGAGETQYF | TGTGCCAGCAGCGTGGGACAGGGAGCGGGAGAGACCCAGTACTTC
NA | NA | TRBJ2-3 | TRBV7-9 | CASSSAGAGDTQYF | TGTGCCAGCAGCTCAGCAGGAGCTGGAGATACGCAGTATTTT
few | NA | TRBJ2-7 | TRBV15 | CATSRDGSYEQYF | TGTGCCACCAGCAGGGACGGCTCCTACGAGCAGTACTTC
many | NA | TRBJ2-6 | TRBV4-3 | CASSGESEGGGANVLTF | TGCGCCAGCAGCGGCGAGAGCGAGGGTGGTGGGGCCAACGTCCTGACTTTC
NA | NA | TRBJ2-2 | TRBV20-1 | CSARDPLRENTGELFF | TGCAGTGCTAGAGACCCCCTTAGGGAGAACACCGGGGAGCTGTTTTTT
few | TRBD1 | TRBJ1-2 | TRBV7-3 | CASSRTGTANGYTF | TGTGCCAGCAGCCGGACCGGGACAGCGAATGGCTACACCTTC
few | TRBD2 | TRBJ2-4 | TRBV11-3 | CASSVPGLGIEYF | TGTGCCAGCAGCGTCCCGGGACTAGGAATTGAGTACTTC
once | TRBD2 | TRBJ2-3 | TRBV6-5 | CASSYLKKIAGGPHTQYF | TGTGCCAGCAGTTACCTTAAAAAAATAGCGGGGGGGCCGCATACGCAGTATTTT
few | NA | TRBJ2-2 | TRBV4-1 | CASSQIQGAGGELFF | TGCGCCAGCAGCCAGATACAGGGTGCGGGCGGGGAGCTGTTTTTT
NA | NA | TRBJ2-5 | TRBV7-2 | CASSPTRGAGTQYF | TGTGCCAGCAGCCCCACCCGGGGGGCCGGGACCCAGTACTTC
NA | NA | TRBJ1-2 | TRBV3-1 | CASSPRTTKGYTF | TGTGCCAGCAGCCCGAGGACCACCAAGGGCTACACCTTC
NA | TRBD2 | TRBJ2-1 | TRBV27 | CASKVASGYNEQFF | TGTGCCAGCAAAGTGGCTAGCGGGTACAATGAGCAGTTCTTC
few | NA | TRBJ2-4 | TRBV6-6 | CASSTGTQKNIQYF | TGTGCCAGCAGCACGGGGACGCAGAAAAACATTCAGTACTTC
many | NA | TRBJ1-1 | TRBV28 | CASSLQGPLGEAFF | TGTGCCAGCAGCCTTCAGGGCCCCCTGGGTGAAGCTTTCTTT
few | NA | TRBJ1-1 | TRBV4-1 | CASSRTIGYTEAFF | TGCGCCAGCAGCCGTACGATAGGGTACACTGAAGCTTTCTTT
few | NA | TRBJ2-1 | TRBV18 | CASSPYRGSHNEQFF | TGTGCCAGCTCACCATATAGGGGGTCCCACAATGAGCAGTTCTTC
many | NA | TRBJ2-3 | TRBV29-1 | CSVEPPGRTDTQYF | TGCAGCGTTGAACCCCCGGGACGTACAGATACGCAGTATTTT
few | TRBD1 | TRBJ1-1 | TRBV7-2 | CAIKAEGAKAFF | TGTGCCATAAAGGCGGAGGGGGCGAAAGCTTTCTTT
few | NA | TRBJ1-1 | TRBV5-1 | CASSLVVQNTEAFF | TGCGCCAGCAGCTTGGTCGTACAGAACACTGAAGCTTTCTTT
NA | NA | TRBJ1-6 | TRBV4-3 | CASSQDSVTESPLHF | TGCGCCAGCAGCCAAGATTCGGTGACAGAGTCACCCCTCCACTTT
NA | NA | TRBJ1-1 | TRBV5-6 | CASSTRLGIFPEAFF | TGTGCCAGCAGCACGAGACTAGGGATTTTCCCTGAAGCTTTCTTT
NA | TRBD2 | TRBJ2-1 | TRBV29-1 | CSARALWTSGGADNEQFF | TGCAGCGCAAGGGCCCTTTGGACTAGCGGGGGGGCCGACAATGAGCAGTTCTTC
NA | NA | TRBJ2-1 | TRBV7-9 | CASSRLIGYNEQFF | TGTGCCAGCAGCCGTCTCATCGGATACAATGAGCAGTTCTTC
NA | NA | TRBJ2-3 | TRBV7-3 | CASSPTATGDTQYF | TGTGCCAGCAGCCCGACAGCGACGGGGGATACGCAGTATTTT
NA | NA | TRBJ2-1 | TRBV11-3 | CASSSLGPGSYNEQFF | TGTGCCAGCAGCTCCCTGGGGCCGGGCTCCTACAATGAGCAGTTCTTC
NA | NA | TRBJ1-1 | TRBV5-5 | CASSLEVPAANTEAFF | TGTGCCAGCAGCTTGGAAGTTCCGGCAGCGAACACTGAAGCTTTCTTT
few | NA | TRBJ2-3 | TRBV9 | CASSVVTDTQYF | TGTGCCAGCAGCGTAGTCACAGATACGCAGTATTTT
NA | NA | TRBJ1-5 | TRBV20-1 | CSAGVYSNQPQHF | TGCAGTGCTGGGGTGTATAGCAATCAGCCCCAGCATTTT
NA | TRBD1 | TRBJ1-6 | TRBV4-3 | CASSLIQGAPDNSPLHF | TGCGCCAGCAGCCTAATACAGGGGGCGCCAGATAATTCACCCCTCCACTTT
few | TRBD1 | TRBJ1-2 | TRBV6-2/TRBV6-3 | CASSFGTGMGYTF | TGTGCCAGCAGTTTCGGGACAGGGATGGGCTACACCTTC
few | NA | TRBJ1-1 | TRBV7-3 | CASSFSGGGNTEAFF | TGTGCCAGCAGCTTCTCAGGAGGCGGGAACACTGAAGCTTTCTTT
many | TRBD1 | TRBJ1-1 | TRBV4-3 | CASSQAPDRDTEAFF | TGCGCCAGCAGCCAGGCCCCCGACAGGGACACTGAAGCTTTCTTT
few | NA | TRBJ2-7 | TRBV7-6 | CASSVGGSYEQYF | TGTGCCAGCAGCGTAGGTGGCAGCTACGAGCAGTACTTC
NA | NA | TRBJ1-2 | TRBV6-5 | CASSPTPRYGYTF | TGTGCCAGCAGCCCCACACCGCGTTATGGCTACACCTTC
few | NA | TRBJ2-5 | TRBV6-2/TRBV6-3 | CASSYFGLGEGKYF | TGTGCCAGCAGTTACTTTGGTTTGGGAGAAGGAAAGTACTTC
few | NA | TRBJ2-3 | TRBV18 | CASSPQAAQSTQYF | TGTGCCAGCTCACCTCAGGCTGCACAGAGTACGCAGTATTTT
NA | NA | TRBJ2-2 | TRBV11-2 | CASSLEEVRTTGELFF | TGTGCCAGCAGCTTAGAGGAAGTCAGAACTACCGGGGAGCTGTTTTTT
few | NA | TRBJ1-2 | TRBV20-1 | CSASPGEKGGYTF | TGCAGTGCTAGTCCAGGGGAAAAAGGAGGCTACACCTTC
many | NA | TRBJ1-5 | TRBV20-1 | CSASGPNQPQHF | TGCAGTGCTAGCGGCCCCAATCAGCCCCAGCATTTT
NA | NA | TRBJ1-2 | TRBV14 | CASSQDGISGYTF | TGTGCCAGCAGCCAAGATGGTATTAGCGGCTACACCTTC
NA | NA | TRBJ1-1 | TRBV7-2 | CASSLEVGRAFF | TGTGCCAGCAGCTTAGAGGTGGGGAGAGCTTTCTTT
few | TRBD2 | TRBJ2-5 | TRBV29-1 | CSVQTSGETQYF | TGCAGCGTCCAGACTAGCGGTGAGACCCAGTACTTC
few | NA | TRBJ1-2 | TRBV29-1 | CSVLQDPIYGYTF | TGCAGCGTGCTGCAGGACCCGATCTATGGCTACACCTTC
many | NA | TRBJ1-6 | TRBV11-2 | CASSLIRGRNSPLHF | TGTGCCAGCAGCTTAATCCGGGGGAGGAATTCACCCCTCCACTTT
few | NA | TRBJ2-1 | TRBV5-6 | CASSWGGPRRYNEQFF | TGTGCCAGCAGCTGGGGCGGGCCTCGACGCTACAATGAGCAGTTCTTC
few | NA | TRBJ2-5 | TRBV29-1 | CSVFRERNLQETQYF | TGCAGCGTTTTCCGAGAGCGGAACCTCCAAGAGACCCAGTACTTC